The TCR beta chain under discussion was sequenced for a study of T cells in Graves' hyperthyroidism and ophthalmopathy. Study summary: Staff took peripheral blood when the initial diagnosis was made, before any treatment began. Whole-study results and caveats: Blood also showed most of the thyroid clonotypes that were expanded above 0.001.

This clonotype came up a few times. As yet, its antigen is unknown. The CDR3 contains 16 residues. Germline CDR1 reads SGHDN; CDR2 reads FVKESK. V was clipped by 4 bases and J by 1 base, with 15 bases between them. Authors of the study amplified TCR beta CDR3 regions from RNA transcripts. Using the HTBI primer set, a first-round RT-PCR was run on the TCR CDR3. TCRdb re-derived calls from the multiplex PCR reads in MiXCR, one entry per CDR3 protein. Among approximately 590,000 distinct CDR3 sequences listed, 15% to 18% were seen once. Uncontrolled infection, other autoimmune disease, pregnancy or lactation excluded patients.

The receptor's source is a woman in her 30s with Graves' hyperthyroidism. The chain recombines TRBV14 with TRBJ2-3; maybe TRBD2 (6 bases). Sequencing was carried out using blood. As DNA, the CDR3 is TGTGCCAGCAGCCCGTACGCGGGGCCCGGCACAGATACGCAGTATTTT. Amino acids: CASSPYAGPGTDTQYF.